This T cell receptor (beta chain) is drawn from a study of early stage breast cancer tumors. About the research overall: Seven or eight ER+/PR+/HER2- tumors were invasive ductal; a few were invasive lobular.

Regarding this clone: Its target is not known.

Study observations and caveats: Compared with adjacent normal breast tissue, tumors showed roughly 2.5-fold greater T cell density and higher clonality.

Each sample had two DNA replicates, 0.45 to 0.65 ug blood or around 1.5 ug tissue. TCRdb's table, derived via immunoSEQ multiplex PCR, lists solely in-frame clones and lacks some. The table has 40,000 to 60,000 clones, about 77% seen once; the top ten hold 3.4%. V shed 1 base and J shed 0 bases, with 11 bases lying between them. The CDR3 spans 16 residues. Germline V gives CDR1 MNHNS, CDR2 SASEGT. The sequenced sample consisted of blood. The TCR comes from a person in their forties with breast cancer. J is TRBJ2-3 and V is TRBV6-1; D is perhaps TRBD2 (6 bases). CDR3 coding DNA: TGTGCCAGCAGTGAAGAGGTAGCGGCTAGCACAGATACGCAGTATTTT. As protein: CASSEEVAASTDTQYF.